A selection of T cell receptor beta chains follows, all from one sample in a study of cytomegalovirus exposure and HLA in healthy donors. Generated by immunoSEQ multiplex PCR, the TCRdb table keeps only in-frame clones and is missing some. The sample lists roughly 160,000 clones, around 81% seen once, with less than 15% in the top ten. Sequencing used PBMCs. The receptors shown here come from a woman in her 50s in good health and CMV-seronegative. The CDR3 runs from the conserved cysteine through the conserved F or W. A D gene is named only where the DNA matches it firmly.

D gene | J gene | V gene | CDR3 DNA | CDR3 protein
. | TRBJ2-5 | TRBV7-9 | TGTTCCAGCACCCTCAGGGGTGGTGAGACCCAGTACTTC | CSSTLRGGETQYF
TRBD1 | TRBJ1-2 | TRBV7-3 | TGTGCCAGCAGCCCAGGGGGAGCGGCTGGCTACACCTTC | CASSPGGAAGYTF
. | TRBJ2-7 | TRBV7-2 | TGTGCCAGCAGTCCACCCGGAGGGTTCGAGCAGTACTTC | CASSPPGGFEQYF
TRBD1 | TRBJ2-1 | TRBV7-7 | TGTGCCATCCACCGGGACAGAGACAATGAGCAGTTCTTC | CAIHRDRDNEQFF
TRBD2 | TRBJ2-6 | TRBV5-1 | TGCGCCAGCAGCCTGGGGCCTAGCGGGGGTTCTGGGGCCAACGTCCTGACTTTC | CASSLGPSGGSGANVLTF
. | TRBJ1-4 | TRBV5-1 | TGCGCCAGCAGCTTGGTGGGGAGTGAAAAACTGTTTTTT | CASSLVGSEKLFF
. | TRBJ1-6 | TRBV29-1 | TGCAGCGTTGAAGATGTGGAGGGAAATTCACCCCTCCACTTT | CSVEDVEGNSPLHF
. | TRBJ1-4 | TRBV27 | TGTGCCAGCAGTTTCGGCAGGGAACTGTTTTTT | CASSFGRELFF
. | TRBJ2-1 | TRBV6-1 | TGTGCCACCTCAAGGGCTTTCGGGGGCAATGAGCAGTTCTTC | CATSRAFGGNEQFF
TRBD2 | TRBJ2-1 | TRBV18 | TGTGCCAGCTCACCTTCAGGGAGGGTTGAAGAGCAGTTCTTC | CASSPSGRVEEQFF
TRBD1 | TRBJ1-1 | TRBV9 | TGTGCCAGCGCCACCGGGACAGGGGGTGAAGCTTTCTTT | CASATGTGGEAFF
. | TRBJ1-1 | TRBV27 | TGTGCCAGCAGTTTATCGAGAGCTAACACTGAAGCTTTCTTT | CASSLSRANTEAFF
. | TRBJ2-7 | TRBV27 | TGTGCCAGCAGTTCGCGGTACGAGCAGTACTTC | CASSSRYEQYF
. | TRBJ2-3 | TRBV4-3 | TGCGCCAGCAGCCAAGGGGCCACCCTCACAGATACGCAGTATTTT | CASSQGATLTDTQYF
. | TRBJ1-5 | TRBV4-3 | TGCGCCAGCAGCCAAGATCCGGGAAGGGATCAGCCCCAGCATTTT | CASSQDPGRDQPQHF
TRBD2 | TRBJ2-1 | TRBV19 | TGTGCCAGTAGTAAGCTAGCGGGAGCCTACAATGAGCAGTTCTTC | CASSKLAGAYNEQFF
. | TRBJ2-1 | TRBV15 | TGTGCCACCAGCTTCTTCCTTTACTCCTACAATGAGCAGTTCTTC | CATSFFLYSYNEQFF
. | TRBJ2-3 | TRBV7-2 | TGTGCCAGCAGCCGGCAGGGGACTACCACAGATATGCAGTATTTT | CASSRQGTTTDMQYF